This record covers a single T cell receptor (beta chain). The record originates from a study of PD-L1 blockade in urothelial cancer. Clones were sequenced by immunoSEQ multiplex PCR, and TCRdb holds only the in-frame ones, with some missing. The repertoire holds some 120,000 clones, 80% to 95% seen once, with under 5% in the top ten. The time point is: peripheral blood 6 weeks after treatment start. Individual patients had between 1 and 8 samples, taken pretreatment and on-treatment. Germline V CDR1 and CDR2: GTSNPN, SVGIG (reference sequence). The germline V and J ends were trimmed by 0 bases and 3 bases, with 11 bases remaining between them. The CDR3 is 14 amino acids.

The V and J genes are TRBV30 and TRBJ1-2; D unclear. The TCR originated in a man aged 55 to 69 with urothelial cancer. The specimen comprised PBMCs, sampled around atezolizumab (anti-PD-L1) treatment. CDR3 in amino acids: CAWSVQRGHYGYTF. As DNA, the CDR3 is TGTGCCTGGAGTGTACAACGGGGTCACTATGGCTACACCTTC.